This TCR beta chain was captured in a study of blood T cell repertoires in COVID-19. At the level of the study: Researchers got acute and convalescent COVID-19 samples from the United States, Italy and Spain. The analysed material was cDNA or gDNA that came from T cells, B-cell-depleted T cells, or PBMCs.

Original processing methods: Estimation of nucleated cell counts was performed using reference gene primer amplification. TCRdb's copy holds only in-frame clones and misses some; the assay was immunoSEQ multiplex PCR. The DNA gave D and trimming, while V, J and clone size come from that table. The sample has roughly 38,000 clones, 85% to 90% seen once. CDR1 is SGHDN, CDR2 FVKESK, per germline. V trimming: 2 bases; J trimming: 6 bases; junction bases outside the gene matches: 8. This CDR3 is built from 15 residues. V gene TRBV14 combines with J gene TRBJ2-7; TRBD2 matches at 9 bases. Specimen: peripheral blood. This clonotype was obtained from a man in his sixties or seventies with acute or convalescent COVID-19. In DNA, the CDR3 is TGTGCCAGCAGCCAATCGAGATTAGCGGGAGTCGAGCAGTACTTC. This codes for CASSQSRLAGVEQYF.